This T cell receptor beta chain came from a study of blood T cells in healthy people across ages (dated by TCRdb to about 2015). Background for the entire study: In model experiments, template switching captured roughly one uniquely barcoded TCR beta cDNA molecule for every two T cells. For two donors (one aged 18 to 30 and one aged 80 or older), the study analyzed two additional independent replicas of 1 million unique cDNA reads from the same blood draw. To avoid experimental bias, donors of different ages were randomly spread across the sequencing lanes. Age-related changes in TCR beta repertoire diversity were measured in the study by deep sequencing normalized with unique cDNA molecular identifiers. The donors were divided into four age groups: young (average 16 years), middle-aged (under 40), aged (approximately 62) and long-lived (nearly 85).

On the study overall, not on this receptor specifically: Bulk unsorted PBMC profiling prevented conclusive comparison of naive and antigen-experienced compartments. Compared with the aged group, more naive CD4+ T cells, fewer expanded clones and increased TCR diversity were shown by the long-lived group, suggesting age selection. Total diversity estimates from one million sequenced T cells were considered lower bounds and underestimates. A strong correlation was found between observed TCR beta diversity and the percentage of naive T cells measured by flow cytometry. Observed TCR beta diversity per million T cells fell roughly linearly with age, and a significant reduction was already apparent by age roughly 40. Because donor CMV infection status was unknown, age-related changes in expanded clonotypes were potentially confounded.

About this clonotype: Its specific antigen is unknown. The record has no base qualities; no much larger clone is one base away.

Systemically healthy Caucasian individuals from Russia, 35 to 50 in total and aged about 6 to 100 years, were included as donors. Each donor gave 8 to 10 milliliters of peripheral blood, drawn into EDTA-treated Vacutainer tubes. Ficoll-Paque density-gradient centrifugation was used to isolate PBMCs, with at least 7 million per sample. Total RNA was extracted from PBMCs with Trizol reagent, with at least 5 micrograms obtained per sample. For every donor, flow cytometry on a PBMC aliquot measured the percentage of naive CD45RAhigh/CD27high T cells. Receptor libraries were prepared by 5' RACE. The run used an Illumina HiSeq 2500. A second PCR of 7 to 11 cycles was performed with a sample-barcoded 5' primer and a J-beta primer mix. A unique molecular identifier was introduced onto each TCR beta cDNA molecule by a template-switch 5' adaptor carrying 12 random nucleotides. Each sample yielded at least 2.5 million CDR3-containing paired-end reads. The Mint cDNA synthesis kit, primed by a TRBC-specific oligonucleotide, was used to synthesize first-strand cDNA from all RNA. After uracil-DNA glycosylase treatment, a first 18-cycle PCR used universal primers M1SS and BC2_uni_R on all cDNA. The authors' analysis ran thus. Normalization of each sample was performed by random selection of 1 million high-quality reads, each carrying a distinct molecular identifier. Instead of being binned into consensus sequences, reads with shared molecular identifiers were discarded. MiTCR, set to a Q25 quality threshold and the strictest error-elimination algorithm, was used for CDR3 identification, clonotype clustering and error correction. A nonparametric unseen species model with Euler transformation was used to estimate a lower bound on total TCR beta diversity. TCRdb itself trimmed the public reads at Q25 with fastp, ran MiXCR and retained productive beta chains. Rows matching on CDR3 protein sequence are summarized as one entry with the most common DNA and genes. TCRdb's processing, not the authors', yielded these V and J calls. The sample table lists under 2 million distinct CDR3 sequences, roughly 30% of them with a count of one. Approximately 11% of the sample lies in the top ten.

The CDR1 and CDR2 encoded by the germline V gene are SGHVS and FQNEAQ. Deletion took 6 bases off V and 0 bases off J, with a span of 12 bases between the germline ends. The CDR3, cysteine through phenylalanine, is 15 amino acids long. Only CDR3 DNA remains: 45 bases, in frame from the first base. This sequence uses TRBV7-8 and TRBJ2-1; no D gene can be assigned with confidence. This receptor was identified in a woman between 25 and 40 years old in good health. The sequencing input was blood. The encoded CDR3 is CASRPRMSSYNEQFF. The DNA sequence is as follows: TGTGCCAGCAGGCCCAGGATGAGCTCCTACAATGAGCAGTTCTTC. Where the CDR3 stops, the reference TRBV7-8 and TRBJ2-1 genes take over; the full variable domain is GAGVSQSPRYKVAKRGQDVALRCDPISGHVSLFWYQQALGQGPEFLTYFQNEAQLDKSGLPSDRFFAERPEGSVSTLKIQRTQQEDSAVYLCASRPRMSSYNEQFFGPGTRLTVL.